The 19 T cell receptor beta chains below all came from one sample that was sequenced in a study of T-cell reconstitution after alpha-beta-depleted transplantation in children. Molecular barcoding with unique molecular identifiers was used for the TCRbeta library. One entry per CDR3 protein results from TCRdb running MiXCR on the PCR reads. The table records roughly 570,000 distinct CDR3 sequences, 25% to 30% of them present only once. Sequenced material: PBMCs, taken before TCRalphabeta/CD19-depleted stem cell transplant. These receptors were obtained from a boy in the first two years of life with Wiskott-Aldrich syndrome, due to receive a stem cell transplant.

The sample holds a few counts of this clonotype. This chain connects TRBV20-1 to TRBJ2-1; 9 positions agree with TRBD2. CDR1 and CDR2 from the germline V gene are DFQATT and SNEGSKA (reference sequence). The junction had 10 bases not matched to a gene; V was cut back by 1 base and J by 0 bases. This CDR3 has 18 amino acids. CDR3 DNA: TGCAGTGCTAGAGGCGCTAGCGGGACCGTGATCTCCTACAATGAGCAGTTCTTC. Protein sequence: CSARGASGTVISYNEQFF.

This chain connects TRBV12-3 or TRBV12-4 to TRBJ2-2, with 7 bases fitting TRBD2. The V gene end was trimmed by 5 bases and the J gene end by 3 bases; junction bases not matched to a gene: 6. The CDR3 consists of 15 residues. In DNA form, the CDR3 reads TGTGCCAGCAGTGCGACTAGCACGGACACCGGGGAGCTGTTTTTT. Translated, it gives CASSATSTDTGELFF.

The chain couples TRBV9 to TRBJ2-3, with 7 bases matching TRBD2. V lost 3 bases, J lost 2 bases, and 3 bases stayed unmatched. Germline CDR1 is SGDLS and CDR2 is YYNGEE. The CDR3 covers 14 residues. The CDR3 reads CASSASGDTDTQYF. CDR3 sequence (DNA): TGTGCCAGCAGCGCTAGCGGCGACACAGATACGCAGTATTTT. The variable domain in full, completed from reference TRBV9 and TRBJ2-3, reads DSGVTQTPKHLITATGQRVTLRCSPRSGDLSVYWYQQSLDQGLQFLIQYYNGEERAKGNILERFSAQQFPDLHSELNLSSLELGDSALYFCASSASGDTDTQYFGPGTRLTVL.

This clonotype was recorded at least ten times. The rearrangement links TRBV5-1 to TRBJ2-7; D is possibly TRBD1 (6 bases). The CDR3 extends over 17 amino acids. Per germline, CDR1 SGHRS and CDR2 YFSETQ. The V end lost 5 bases, the J end lost 3 bases, and 24 bases lay between the germline ends. The DNA for the CDR3 is TGCGCCAGCAGTAGACTTCAATGGGACAAGAACCTCTACGAGCAGTACTTC. As protein: CASSRLQWDKNLYEQYF. The full variable domain, with the rest looked up from reference TRBV5-1 and TRBJ2-7, is KAGVTQTPRYLIKTRGQQVTLSCSPISGHRSVSWYQQTPGQGLQFLFEYFSETQRNKGNFPGRFSGRQFSNSRSEMNVSTLELGDSALYLCASSRLQWDKNLYEQYFGPGTRLTVT.

A few counts support this clonotype. The genes are TRBV20-1 and TRBJ2-7; a weak D match, TRBD2 (5 bases). Between the trimmed V and J ends, which lost 5 bases and 5 bases, there was a span of 16 bases. The CDR3 extends over 13 amino acids. The germline CDR1 and CDR2 sequences are DFQATT and SNEGSKA (reference sequence). The DNA of the CDR3 is TGCAGTGCTCCCCTACACGGGGTGGACGAGCAGTACTTC. This sequence encodes CSAPLHGVDEQYF.

This clonotype was detected a few times. The gene calls are TRBV7-6 and TRBJ1-5, with D unresolved. Germline lookup yields CDR1 SGHVS and CDR2 FNYEAQ. This CDR3 has 14 amino acids. V lost 1 base to trimming and J lost 4 bases, with 8 bases between them. CDR3 region: CASSLDGVNQPQHF. The CDR3 nucleotides read TGTGCCAGCAGCTTAGACGGCGTAAATCAGCCCCAGCATTTT.

This clonotype appeared a few times. This chain uses TRBV7-9 with TRBJ2-1, with unresolved D. CDR1 is SEHNR and CDR2 is FQNEAQ in the germline V gene (reference sequence). The CDR3 consists of 17 residues. The ends were cut back, 6 bases at V and 2 bases at J, with 20 bases in the middle. This CDR3 is CASSWIGESVPYNEQFF. The CDR3 coding sequence is TGTGCCAGCAGTTGGATTGGAGAAAGTGTCCCCTACAATGAGCAGTTCTTC.

This clonotype was seen a few times. This chain links TRBV6-1 with TRBJ1-2; D is ambiguous. V was shortened by 5 bases and J by 6 bases, with 13 bases between the two germline ends. CDR3 length equals 13 residues. CDR1 is MNHNS, CDR2 SASEGT, per germline. The CDR3 sequence: CASSPGPNDGYTF. CDR3 DNA: TGTGCCAGCAGTCCAGGCCCCAATGATGGCTACACCTTC.

This clonotype is a singleton in its sample. This sequence joins TRBV7-2 and TRBJ2-4, with a possible D match to TRBD1 (5 bases). Trimming pared 3 bases from V and 4 bases from J, leaving 10 bases between. Per the germline V gene, CDR1 is SGHTA and CDR2 is FQGNSA. The CDR3 is 14 amino acids. The CDR3 sequence: CASSLIAGKNIQYF. The CDR3 DNA sequence: TGTGCCAGCAGCTTGATCGCAGGGAAAAACATTCAGTACTTC.

This clonotype was recorded a few times. This chain connects TRBV5-4 to TRBJ2-7; a weak D match, TRBD2 (5 bases). Germline-derived CDR1 and CDR2 are SGHNT and YYREEE (reference sequence). Trimming shortened V by 0 bases and J by 3 bases, and 13 bases separated the two germline ends. This CDR3 contains 15 residues. Here the CDR3 reads CASSLAGRALYEQYF. Written as DNA, the CDR3 is TGTGCCAGCAGCTTGGCCGGGCGGGCGCTCTACGAGCAGTACTTC.

This chain connects TRBV28 to TRBJ1-2, with D hard to call. Per the germline V gene, CDR1 is MDHEN and CDR2 is SYDVKM. The CDR3 sequence is 14 residues long. V lost 6 bases, J lost 8 bases, and 19 bases lay in between. CDR3 coding DNA: TGTGCCAGCAGCTCACCTAGGGCGTTGGAGGGCTACACCTTC. This gives the protein CASSSPRALEGYTF.

The V gene is TRBV28, the J gene TRBJ1-3; 7 bases are a match to TRBD1. Germline V gives CDR1 MDHEN, CDR2 SYDVKM. CDR3 length: 14 residues. V was clipped by 2 bases and J by 4 bases; unmatched bases: 2. CDR3 protein: CASSLAGGGNTIYF. In nucleotides, the CDR3 is TGTGCCAGCAGTTTAGCAGGGGGAGGAAACACCATATATTTT.

The genes are TRBV5-1 and TRBJ1-6; D unclear. Trimming removed 1 base at V and 4 bases at J, with 18 bases between. This CDR3 contains 18 residues. CDR1 SGHRS and CDR2 YFSETQ come from the germline V gene. This CDR3 is CASSLRSNGQPYNSPLHF. CDR3 DNA: TGCGCCAGCAGCTTGCGTTCCAACGGGCAGCCTTATAATTCACCCCTCCACTTT. Filled out from reference TRBV5-1 and TRBJ1-6, the complete variable domain reads KAGVTQTPRYLIKTRGQQVTLSCSPISGHRSVSWYQQTPGQGLQFLFEYFSETQRNKGNFPGRFSGRQFSNSRSEMNVSTLELGDSALYLCASSLRSNGQPYNSPLHFGNGTRLTVT.

This clonotype has just a few counts. The V gene is TRBV11-2, the J gene TRBJ2-2; 8 nucleotides match TRBD2. The CDR3 sequence is 15 residues long. Germline loops: CDR1 SGHAT, CDR2 FQNNGV. The junction had 8 bases not matched to a gene; V was cut back by 7 bases and J by 4 bases. The CDR3, as DNA: TGTGCCAGCAACCTTGCGGGAGGACCCACCGGGGAGCTGTTTTTT. The encoded protein is CASNLAGGPTGELFF.

This clonotype showed up just a few times. This chain joins TRBV5-1 and TRBJ1-3; D is perhaps TRBD1 (5 bases). The germline V gene has CDR1 SGHRS and CDR2 YFSETQ. Trimming left V 4 bases short and J 0 bases short, with 14 bases between. This CDR3 region has 16 residues. The CDR3 here is CASSKATQGSGNTIYF. CDR3 coding DNA: TGCGCCAGCAGCAAAGCAACTCAGGGCTCTGGAAACACCATATATTTT.

This clonotype was observed a handful of times. Here the CDR3 reads CASSFSQGGEQYF. In DNA form, the CDR3 reads TGCGCCAGCAGCTTCTCGCAGGGCGGCGAGCAGTACTTC. This chain connects TRBV5-1 to TRBJ2-7; TRBD1 is a possible D gene (5 bases). Trimming stripped 2 bases from V and 6 bases from J, with 12 bases between. The germline V gene encodes CDR1 SGHRS and CDR2 YFSETQ. The CDR3 is made up of 13 amino acids.

The chain employs TRBV29-1 and TRBJ2-7; D is uncertain. The V gene's germline CDR1 is SQVTM and CDR2 ANQGSEA. The CDR3 is 13 residues long. Trimming took off 4 bases at V and 3 bases at J, with 13 bases between the two ends. The CDR3 loop reads CSVALSRVYEQYF. Here the CDR3 DNA reads TGCAGCGTTGCCCTGTCTAGGGTCTACGAGCAGTACTTC.

In its sample, this clonotype was seen a few times. This sequence joins TRBV4-1 and TRBJ1-2; D is uncertain. The CDR3 covers 13 residues. V lost 2 bases, J lost 4 bases, and 8 bases lay in between. Germline V gives CDR1 MGHRA, CDR2 YSYEKL. The CDR3, as DNA: TGCGCCAGCAGCCAAATAGCTGCCTATGGCTACACCTTC. Protein product: CASSQIAAYGYTF.

The V call is TRBV5-1, the J call TRBJ1-2; TRBD1 agrees at 8 bases. J was trimmed by 5 bases and V by 2 bases; bases with no gene match: 11. Germline loops: CDR1 SGHRS, CDR2 YFSETQ. This CDR3 contains 16 residues. The CDR3 coding sequence is TGCGCCAGCAGCTTAGCGGGACAGGAGACCCGTTATGGCTACACCTTC. This gives the protein CASSLAGQETRYGYTF.